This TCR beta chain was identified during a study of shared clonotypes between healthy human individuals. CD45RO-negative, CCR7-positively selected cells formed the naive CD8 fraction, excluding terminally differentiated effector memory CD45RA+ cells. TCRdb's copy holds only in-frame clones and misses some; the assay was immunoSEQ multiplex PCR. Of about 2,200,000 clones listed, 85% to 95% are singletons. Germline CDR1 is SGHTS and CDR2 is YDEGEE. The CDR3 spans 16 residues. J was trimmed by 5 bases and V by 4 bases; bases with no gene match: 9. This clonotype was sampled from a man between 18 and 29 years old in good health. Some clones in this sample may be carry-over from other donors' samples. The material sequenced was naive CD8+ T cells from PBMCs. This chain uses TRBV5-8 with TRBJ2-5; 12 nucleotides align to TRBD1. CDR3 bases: TGTGCCAGCAGCCCAATCCGGGACAGGGGGCGTGAGACCCAGTACTTC. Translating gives CASSPIRDRGRETQYF.